The text below deals with one T cell receptor beta chain. The antigen remains undetermined. The data were taken from a study of shared clonotypes between healthy human individuals. V was pared by 1 base and J by 8 bases, with 14 bases between. The CDR3 covers 15 residues. Germline assignment: CDR1 SGHAT and CDR2 FQNNGV. Profiling relied on immunoSEQ multiplex PCR, and the TCRdb table lists in-frame clones only, not all of them. The sample has millions of clones, 95% seen once. Study-wide results and caveats: Clonotypes shared by all four donors outscored non-shared clonotypes in generation probability. Sharing across four donors was seen in 4% to 6.5% of naive CD4 clonotypes.

The TCR sequence derives from a young man in good health. Material: naive CD4+ T cells sorted from blood. Subset defined: CD45RA+ positively selected. The gene calls are TRBV11-2 and TRBJ1-4; no firm D call. The DNA of the CDR3 is TGTGCCAGCAGCTTAGCGACGGGCTCGAGCGAAAAACTGTTTTTT. It encodes CASSLATGSSEKLFF.